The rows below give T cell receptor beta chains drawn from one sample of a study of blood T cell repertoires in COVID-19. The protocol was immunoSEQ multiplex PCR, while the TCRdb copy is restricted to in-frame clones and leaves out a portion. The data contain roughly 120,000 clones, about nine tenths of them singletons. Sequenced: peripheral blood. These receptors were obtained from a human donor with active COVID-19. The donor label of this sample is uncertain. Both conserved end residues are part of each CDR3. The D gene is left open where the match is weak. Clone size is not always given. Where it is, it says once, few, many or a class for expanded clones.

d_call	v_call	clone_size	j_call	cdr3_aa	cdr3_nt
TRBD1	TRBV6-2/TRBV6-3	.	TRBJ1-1	CASSAGGVNTEAFF	TGTGCCAGCAGCGCAGGGGGAGTCAACACTGAAGCTTTCTTT
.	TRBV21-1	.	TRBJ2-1	CASSKAPGDDYNEQFF	TGTGCCAGCAGCAAAGCCCCCGGAGATGACTACAATGAGCAGTTCTTC
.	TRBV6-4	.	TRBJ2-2	CASSDDRQPGGELFF	TGTGCCAGCAGTGACGACAGGCAACCGGGCGGGGAGCTGTTTTTT
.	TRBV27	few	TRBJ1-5	CASSPLTRGSAQPQHF	TGTGCCAGCAGTCCACTGACAAGGGGTTCAGCTCAGCCCCAGCATTTT
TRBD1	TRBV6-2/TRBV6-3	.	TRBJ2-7	CASSKGAYEQYF	TGTGCCAGCAGTAAGGGGGCGTACGAGCAGTACTTC
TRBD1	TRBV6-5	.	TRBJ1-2	CASRFGQGGWYGYTF	TGTGCCAGCAGATTTGGACAGGGGGGATGGTATGGCTACACCTTC
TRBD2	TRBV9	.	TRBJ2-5	CASSVRGGAVGQETQYF	TGTGCCAGCAGCGTTCGCGGGGGGGCCGTGGGCCAAGAGACCCAGTACTTC
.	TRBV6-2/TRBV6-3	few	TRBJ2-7	CASSYPAYEQYF	TGTGCCAGCAGTTACCCCGCCTACGAGCAGTACTTC
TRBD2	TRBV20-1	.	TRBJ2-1	CSASKTSGFYNEQFF	TGCAGTGCTAGTAAGACTAGCGGCTTCTACAATGAGCAGTTCTTC
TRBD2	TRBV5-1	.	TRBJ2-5	CASTSPERGGRETQYF	TGCGCCAGCACCTCCCCGGAGCGGGGGGGCAGGGAGACCCAGTACTTC
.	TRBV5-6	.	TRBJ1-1	CASSLGSSQVNTEAFF	TGTGCCAGCAGCTTGGGCAGTTCACAGGTGAACACTGAAGCTTTCTTT
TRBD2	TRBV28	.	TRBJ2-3	CASGLAGAVDTQYF	TGTGCCAGCGGACTAGCGGGGGCCGTAGATACGCAGTATTTT
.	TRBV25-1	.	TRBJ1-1	CASPNQDRLTEAFF	TGTGCCAGCCCTAACCAGGACAGACTCACTGAAGCTTTCTTT
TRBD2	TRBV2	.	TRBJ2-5	CASSELGSGGADETQYF	TGTGCCAGCAGTGAACTCGGTAGCGGGGGGGCCGATGAGACCCAGTACTTC
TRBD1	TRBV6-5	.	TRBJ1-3	CASSYSWTGAGNTIYF	TGTGCCAGCAGTTACTCGTGGACAGGGGCTGGAAACACCATATATTTT
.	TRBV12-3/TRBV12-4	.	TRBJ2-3	CASSQGDTQYF	TGTGCCAGCAGTCAGGGTGATACGCAGTATTTT
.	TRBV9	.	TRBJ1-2	CASSALGQSYGYTF	TGTGCCAGCAGCGCCCTGGGGCAGAGCTATGGCTACACCTTC
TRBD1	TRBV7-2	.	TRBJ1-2	CASSQVGTGGGYTF	TGTGCCAGCAGCCAAGTCGGGACAGGAGGGGGCTACACCTTC
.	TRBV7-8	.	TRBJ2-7	CASSRGGLTRYEQYF	TGTGCCAGCAGCCGAGGGGGACTAACCCGCTACGAGCAGTACTTC
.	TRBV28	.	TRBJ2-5	CASSPVSGFQETQYF	TGTGCCAGTTCACCGGTCAGCGGGTTCCAAGAGACCCAGTACTTC
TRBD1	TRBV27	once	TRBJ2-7	CASSLGTGGFEEQYF	TGTGCCAGCAGTTTAGGGACAGGGGGCTTCGAAGAGCAGTACTTC
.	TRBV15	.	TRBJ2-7	CATTEEQGRFYEQYF	TGTGCCACCACCGAAGAACAGGGAAGGTTCTACGAGCAGTACTTC
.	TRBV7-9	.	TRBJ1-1	CASSLPVGAAEAFF	TGTGCCAGCAGCTTACCCGTGGGGGCGGCCGAAGCTTTCTTT
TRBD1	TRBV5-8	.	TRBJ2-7	CASSRDRVFEQYF	TGTGCCAGCAGCCGCGACAGGGTCTTCGAGCAGTACTTC
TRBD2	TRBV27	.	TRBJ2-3	CASSQTSGGSTDTQYF	TGTGCCAGCAGCCAGACTAGCGGGGGGAGCACAGATACGCAGTATTTT
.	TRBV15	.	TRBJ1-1	CATSRDSVPEAFF	TGTGCCACCAGCAGAGATTCGGTCCCTGAAGCTTTCTTT
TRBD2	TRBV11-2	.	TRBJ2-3	CASSVTSGGARTDTQYF	TGTGCCAGCAGCGTAACTAGCGGGGGGGCTAGGACAGATACGCAGTATTTT
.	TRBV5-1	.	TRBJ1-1	CASSSHRTARGEAFF	TGCGCCAGCAGCTCCCATCGGACAGCACGGGGTGAAGCTTTCTTT
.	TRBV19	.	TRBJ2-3	CASKSGTRVGTQYF	TGTGCCAGTAAATCGGGGACTCGAGTTGGTACGCAGTATTTT
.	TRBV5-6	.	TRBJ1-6	CASSLAGQSNSPLHF	TGTGCCAGCAGCTTGGCAGGGCAGTCTAATTCACCCCTCCACTTT
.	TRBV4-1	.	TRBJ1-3	CASSQRTVQGLSGNTIYF	TGCGCCAGCAGCCAACGTACTGTACAGGGCCTCTCTGGAAACACCATATATTTT
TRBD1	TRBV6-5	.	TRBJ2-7	CASSYVDRGRGEQYF	TGTGCCAGCAGTTACGTAGACAGGGGGAGGGGTGAGCAGTACTTC
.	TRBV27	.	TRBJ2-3	CASSNRRGTDTQYF	TGTGCCAGCAGCAACCGTCGGGGCACAGATACGCAGTATTTT
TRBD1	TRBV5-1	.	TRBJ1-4	CASSHGTGVEKLFF	TGCGCCAGCAGCCATGGGACAGGGGTAGAAAAACTGTTTTTT
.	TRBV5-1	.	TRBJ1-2	CASRRDPTGRDGYTF	TGCGCCAGCAGGCGGGATCCAACGGGGCGTGATGGCTACACCTTC
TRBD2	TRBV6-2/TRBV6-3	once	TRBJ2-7	CASRPSGSSYEQYF	TGTGCCAGCAGGCCTAGCGGGAGCTCCTACGAGCAGTACTTC
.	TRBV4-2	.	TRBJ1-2	CASSQQGGGAGYGYTF	TGTGCCAGCAGTCAGCAAGGCGGGGGCGCTGGCTATGGCTACACCTTC
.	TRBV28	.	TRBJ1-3	CASGGVYTIYF	TGTGCCAGCGGGGGGGTATACACCATATATTTT
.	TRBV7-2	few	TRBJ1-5	CASSLFRGNQPQHF	TGTGCCAGCAGCTTATTTCGGGGCAATCAGCCCCAGCATTTT
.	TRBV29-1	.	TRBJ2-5	CSVGRGMETQYF	TGCAGCGTTGGACGAGGGATGGAGACCCAGTACTTC
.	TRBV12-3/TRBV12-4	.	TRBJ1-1	CASSSQVGTEAFF	TGTGCCAGCAGCTCCCAGGTGGGCACTGAAGCTTTCTTT
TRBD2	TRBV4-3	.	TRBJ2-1	CASSQDTSGGAGYNEQFF	TGCGCCAGCAGCCAAGATACTAGCGGGGGGGCCGGGTACAATGAGCAGTTCTTC
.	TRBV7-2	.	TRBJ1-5	CASSLPGNQPQHF	TGTGCCAGCAGCTTACCAGGGAATCAGCCCCAGCATTTT
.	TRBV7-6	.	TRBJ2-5	CASSLWGPMGFNKETQYF	TGTGCCAGCAGCTTATGGGGCCCGATGGGGTTCAATAAAGAGACCCAGTACTTC
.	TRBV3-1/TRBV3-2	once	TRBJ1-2	CASSFGGTGYTF	TGTGCCAGCAGCTTCGGGGGTACTGGCTACACCTTC
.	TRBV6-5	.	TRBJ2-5	CASSYLGASRETQYF	TGTGCCAGCAGTTACCTTGGAGCGTCACGGGAGACCCAGTACTTC
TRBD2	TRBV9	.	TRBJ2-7	CASSRTSGGAYEQYF	TGTGCCAGCAGCCGAACTAGCGGGGGGGCCTACGAGCAGTACTTC
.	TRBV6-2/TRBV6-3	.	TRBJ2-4	CASSYSRGRNIQYF	TGTGCCAGCAGTTACTCGAGAGGGCGCAACATTCAGTACTTC
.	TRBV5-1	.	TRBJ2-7	CASSWGQVLAGQYF	TGCGCCAGCAGCTGGGGACAGGTCCTAGCGGGACAGTACTTC
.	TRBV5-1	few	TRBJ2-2	CASSLRSQQNTGELFF	TGCGCCAGCAGCTTGAGGTCACAGCAGAACACCGGGGAGCTGTTTTTT
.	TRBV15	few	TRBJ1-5	CATSKTRGQPQHF	TGTGCCACCAGCAAAACACGGGGTCAGCCCCAGCATTTT
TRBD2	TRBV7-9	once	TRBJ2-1	CASSLNSGPYNEQFF	TGTGCCAGCAGCTTAAATAGCGGGCCCTACAATGAGCAGTTCTTC